This entry lists 21 T cell receptor beta chains sequenced from one sample in a study of T cell responses to AZD1222 COVID-19 vaccine. The protocol was immunoSEQ multiplex PCR, while the TCRdb copy is restricted to in-frame clones and leaves out a portion. The sample comprises 84,000 or so clones, around 90% of which are singletons, and 4% to 6% rests with the top ten. Source: peripheral blood, taken on day 0 of MenACWY control vaccination. All receptors derive from an adult in good health.

The chain joins TRBV7-9 to TRBJ1-6, with D perhaps TRBD1 (5 bases). V lost 1 base and J 7 bases, leaving 8 bases between the germline ends. CDR3 size: 14 residues. Germline V CDR1 and CDR2: SEHNR, FQNEAQ (reference sequence). In nucleotides, the CDR3 is TGTGCCAGCAGCTTAGGGACAAGCAATTCACCCCTCCACTTT. This codes for CASSLGTSNSPLHF.

This clone is a singleton in its sample. The chain uses TRBV5-1 and TRBJ2-3; TRBD2 matches at 9 bases. V dropped 0 bases and J dropped 2; count of bases not matched to a gene: 1. The germline CDR1 and CDR2 sequences are SGHRS and YFSETQ. The CDR3 length is 15 residues. CDR3 sequence: CASSLASGATDTQYF. For the CDR3, the DNA is TGCGCCAGCAGCTTGGCTAGCGGGGCCACAGATACGCAGTATTTT.

The CDR3 DNA sequence: TGTGCCAGCAGCCGCCGGACTAGCGGGAGCTTAGGCAATGAGCAGTTCTTC. Residues: CASSRRTSGSLGNEQFF. The genes are TRBV3-1 (or the pseudogene TRBV3-2) and TRBJ2-1; 13 bases map to TRBD2. The CDR3 is 17 residues long. V was clipped by 4 bases and J by 6 bases; unmatched bases: 9. Germline V gives CDR1 LGHDT, CDR2 YNNKEL (reference sequence).

V usage is TRBV4-2 and J usage is TRBJ1-4, with TRBD1 identical over 9 bases. CDR3 length equals 16 residues. V gave up 1 base and J gave up 8 bases; unmatched junction bases: 8. Germline assignment: CDR1 LGHNA and CDR2 YNFKEQ. The CDR3 bases are TGTGCCAGCAGCCAAGGGGCCGACAGGGGGGGAGAAAAACTGTTTTTT. Translating it yields CASSQGADRGGEKLFF.

This rearrangement joins TRBV29-1 to TRBJ1-2; 8 bases match TRBD1. With V trimmed by 3 bases and J by 0 bases, 12 bases remained unmatched. CDR3 size: 17 residues. In germline, CDR1 is SQVTM, CDR2 ANQGSEA. For the CDR3, the DNA is TGCAGCGTTGATTGGGGGACAGGCCATATTTCTAACTATGGCTACACCTTC. Its protein is CSVDWGTGHISNYGYTF.

This clone came up once. The CDR3 loop reads CASSLDTSSYEQYF. CDR3 nucleotide sequence: TGTGCCAGCAGTCTGGATACGAGCTCCTACGAGCAGTACTTC. V gene TRBV6-5 combines with J gene TRBJ2-7; D is unclear. Germline V gene sequence: CDR1 MNHEY, CDR2 SVGAGI. CDR3 length: 14 residues. V dropped 5 bases and J dropped 0 bases, with 11 bases sitting between them.

The V and J genes are TRBV6-5 and TRBJ2-5; possible D gene TRBD2, 6 bases. CDR3 size: 15 residues. Trimming removed 4 bases from V and 3 bases from J, with 15 bases in between. Germline CDR1 is MNHEY and CDR2 is SVGAGI. CDR3 sequence: CASSSYGGTEETQYF. The CDR3, as DNA: TGTGCCAGCAGTTCTTACGGCGGGACGGAAGAGACCCAGTACTTC.

V and J are TRBV3-1 (or the pseudogene TRBV3-2) and TRBJ1-1; D is ambiguous. V was pared by 4 bases and J by 1 base, with 7 bases between. From germline, CDR1 is LGHDT and CDR2 YNNKEL (reference sequence). The CDR3 contains 13 residues. The CDR3 protein is CASSRTENTEAFF. Written as DNA, the CDR3 is TGTGCCAGCAGCCGAACCGAGAACACTGAAGCTTTCTTT.

This sequence joins TRBV27 and TRBJ2-1, with D perhaps matching TRBD2 (5 bases). This CDR3 comprises 13 residues. V was pared by 3 bases and J by 7 bases, with 10 bases between. Looked up from germline, CDR1 is MNHEY and CDR2 is SMNVEV (reference sequence). CDR3 coding DNA: TGTGCCAGCAGTTTCCCTAGCAGAAATGAGCAGTTCTTC. Translation gives CASSFPSRNEQFF.

This rearrangement joins TRBV11-3 to TRBJ2-2, with D maybe TRBD1 (5 bases). CDR3 size: 13 residues. CDR1 and CDR2 (germline): SGHNT, YENEEA. Trimming removed 6 bases at V and 4 bases at J, with 9 bases between. CDR3: CASSVDSTGELFF. CDR3 coding DNA: TGTGCCAGCAGTGTAGACAGCACCGGGGAGCTGTTTTTT.

V gene TRBV19 combines with J gene TRBJ1-2; D possibly corresponds to TRBD1 (5 bases). Germline loops: CDR1 LNHDA, CDR2 SQIVND (reference sequence). V was cut by 10 bases and J by 7 bases, with 16 bases left in between. The CDR3 has 12 amino acids. The CDR3: CATKRGIAGYTF. The CDR3, as DNA: TGTGCCACCAAACGGGGGATTGCTGGCTACACCTTC.

The chain has TRBV3-1 (or the pseudogene TRBV3-2) and TRBJ1-2, with TRBD1 matching 10 bases. There are 16 residues in the CDR3. The trim removed 4 bases at V and 8 bases at J, leaving 13 bases unmatched. The germline gives CDR1 LGHDT, CDR2 YNNKEL (reference sequence). The DNA for the CDR3 is TGTGCCAGCAGCCCATACCAGACAGGGGGCGCGGGGGGCTACACCTTC. It encodes CASSPYQTGGAGGYTF.

The chain recombines TRBV11-2 with TRBJ1-3; D ambiguous. Germline CDR1 reads SGHAT; CDR2 reads FQNNGV. V lost 0 bases to trimming and J lost 2 bases, with 2 bases between them. CDR3 size: 13 residues. CDR3 region: CASSLEPGNTIYF. DNA for the CDR3: TGTGCCAGCAGCTTAGAACCTGGAAACACCATATATTTT.

The rearrangement uses TRBV29-1 and TRBJ1-1; TRBD1 matches at 8 bases. Germline values: CDR1 SQVTM, CDR2 ANQGSEA. The V and J ends lost 7 bases and 5 bases, in that order; junction bases with no gene match: 6. This CDR3 is built from 12 residues. CDR3 DNA: TGCAGCGCCCGGACAGGGAGGACTGAAGCTTTCTTT. Residues: CSARTGRTEAFF.

The V and J genes are TRBV18 and TRBJ1-2; D is perhaps TRBD1 (6 bases). Germline CDR1 reads KGHSH; CDR2 reads LQKENI. This CDR3 is 14 amino acids long. Trimming left V 3 bases short and J 2 bases short, with 10 bases between. The chain's CDR3 is CASSPTDRNYGYTF. In nucleotides, the CDR3 is TGTGCCAGCTCACCGACTGACAGGAACTATGGCTACACCTTC.

The chain employs TRBV11-2 and TRBJ1-6; D unclear. Trimming shortened V by 5 bases and J by 13 bases, and 12 bases separated the two germline ends. The germline V gene has CDR1 SGHAT and CDR2 FQNNGV. The CDR3 sequence is 12 residues long. The CDR3 nucleotides read TGTGCCAGCAGCCCGGAAGGAGGCCCCCTCCACTTT. It codes for CASSPEGGPLHF.

The CDR3 loop reads CASMDGYNEKLFF. CDR3 DNA: TGTGCCAGTATGGACGGATATAATGAAAAACTGTTTTTT. The rearrangement links TRBV19 to TRBJ1-4; D unresolved. V lost 7 bases and J 4 bases, leaving 10 bases between the germline ends. CDR1 is LNHDA, CDR2 SQIVND, per germline (reference sequence). The CDR3 is 13 amino acids.

This clone was observed once. The gene calls are TRBV7-2 and TRBJ2-2; 7 nucleotides agree with TRBD1. J gave up 7 bases and V 6 bases, and 11 bases lay outside the gene matches. Looked up from germline, CDR1 is SGHTA and CDR2 is FQGNSA. CDR3 size: 15 residues. In DNA form, the CDR3 reads TGTGCCAGCAGGGGTCGACAGGGAAGGGGCGGGGAGCTGTTTTTT. It is translated as CASRGRQGRGGELFF.

The V and J genes are TRBV6-5 and TRBJ2-5; the D is unclear. CDR3 length: 12 amino acids. Trimming shortened V by 6 bases and J by 9 bases, and 14 bases separated the two germline ends. Germline V gene sequence: CDR1 MNHEY, CDR2 SVGAGI. Written as DNA, the CDR3 is TGTGCCAGCAGGGCTAATTCTAGGGCCCAGTACTTC. It codes for CASRANSRAQYF.

The CDR3 bases are TGTGCCAGTTCCGGGACCTCGAACACCGGGGAGCTGTTTTTT. Its protein is CASSGTSNTGELFF. This chain connects TRBV6-4 to TRBJ2-2, with D perhaps TRBD1 or TRBD2 (5 bases each). CDR1 and CDR2 (germline): MRHNA, SNTAGT. The CDR3 runs 14 residues. With 9 bases removed from V and 0 bases from J, the gap between germline ends came to 11 bases.

The gene calls are TRBV7-9 and TRBJ1-1; 8 nucleotides match TRBD1. The CDR3 contains 16 residues. The germline CDR1 and CDR2 sequences are SEHNR and FQNEAQ (reference sequence). Trimming at V came to 1 base and at J to 1 base, leaving 5 bases not matched to a gene. For the CDR3, the DNA is TGTGCCAGCAGCTTAGTGTTGGGACAGGCGAACACTGAAGCTTTCTTT. Translated, it gives CASSLVLGQANTEAFF.